The text below deals with one T cell receptor (beta chain). Its antigen target is currently unknown. Per-nucleotide qualities are absent, and no much larger clonotype sits a single base away. As encoded in the germline V gene, CDR1 is SGHRS while CDR2 is YFSETQ. Germline trimming: 0 bases from V, 4 bases from J; junction bases outside gene matches: 3. The CDR3 contains 14 residues, cysteine and phenylalanine counted. This entry keeps only the CDR3 DNA: 42 bases, framed from base 1. These data come from a study of blood T cell repertoires in COVID-19 (dated by TCRdb to between 2020 and 2021). Some background on the complete study: Samples covering the acute and convalescent phases of COVID-19 were provided by collaborators in the United States, Italy and Spain. Subjects who had been exposed to COVID-19, were actively infected with it, or had recovered from it provided the deeply sampled blood TCRbeta repertoires that made up the dataset. The repertoires were released in a freely available public database intended as a resource for research on the immune response to SARS-CoV-2. Where available, HLA class I and class II types were obtained from metadata supplied by the sample provider rather than from assay-based typing. The material from the prospective study consisted of cDNA or gDNA derived from T cells, B-cell-depleted T cells, or PBMCs. Samples came from the ongoing ImmuneRACE study (first 160 participants) plus 1,254 subjects from 6 global collaborators. The sample metadata nearly always contained a de-identified subject ID, COVID-19 status, age in years and sex.

The full study reports these points: How much clinical and demographic metadata was included differed by source and by participant, and the metadata was provided uncurated.

Each collaborating institution followed its own protocols to collect whole blood in K2EDTA tubes. For TCRbeta analysis, collaborators shipped samples as frozen whole blood, isolated PBMCs, or DNA extracted from either of those sample types. TCRbeta CDR3 regions were amplified from genomic DNA using the immunoSEQ Assay, a bias-controlled multiplex PCR. The published analysis was carried out like this. The number of nucleated cells in each sample was estimated from the amplification of reference gene primers within the assay. Sequence reads were collapsed and filtered to measure the absolute abundance of every unique TCRbeta CDR3 rearrangement. For each sample, productive Simpson clonality was calculated as the square root of Simpson's diversity index over productive rearrangements. TCRdb retrieved this table from immuneACCESS and kept in-frame rearrangements only. Not all clones are present; in checked studies, unresolved V genes account for under half, and no reason is known for the remainder. The V and J calls and clone size come from that table; D and trimming were worked out from the DNA. This sample comprises roughly 200,000 clones, roughly 78% of them detected only once. The ten largest clonotypes hold around 2.8% of the sample.

Material: peripheral blood. Recombination connected TRBV5-1 to TRBJ1-2; the junction holds 7 bases that match TRBD1. The source is a woman of 80 years or more with active or convalescent COVID-19. The DNA sequence reads TGCGCCAGCAGCTTGGTGGGGGACAGCTATGGCTACACCTTC. Its amino acids are CASSLVGDSYGYTF.